The 5 T cell receptor beta chains below come from one sample, sequenced in a study of blood T cell repertoires in COVID-19. TCRdb's copy holds only in-frame clones and misses some; the assay was immunoSEQ multiplex PCR. The sample contains tens of thousands of clones, 82% of which appear only once. The sample comprised peripheral blood. These receptors all come from a woman aged 55-69 years with acute or convalescent COVID-19.

The chain is built from TRBV29-1 and TRBJ2-2; 9 bases fit TRBD2. With 5 bases clipped from V and 3 bases from J, the junction kept 7 bases outside the gene matches. The germline CDR1 and CDR2 sequences are SQVTM and ANQGSEA. This CDR3 contains 15 residues. The CDR3 loop is CSVTSAGGYTGELFF. CDR3 sequence (DNA): TGCAGCGTTACCTCAGCGGGGGGCTACACCGGGGAGCTGTTTTTT.

This chain connects TRBV5-4 to TRBJ1-1; possibly TRBD1 for D (6 bases). In germline, CDR1 is SGHNT, CDR2 YYREEE (reference sequence). Trimming pared 2 bases from V and 7 bases from J, leaving 12 bases between. CDR3 length equals 13 residues. The CDR3 DNA reads TGTGCCAGCAGCTTACAGGGTATAGGTGAAGCTTTCTTT. Amino acid sequence: CASSLQGIGEAFF.

The chain uses TRBV5-1 and TRBJ1-1, with 9 bases fitting TRBD1. CDR1 is SGHRS and CDR2 is YFSETQ in the germline V gene. The J segment lost 2 bases and the V segment lost 7 bases, leaving 6 bases of the junction unmatched. This CDR3 comprises 14 residues. The CDR3 sequence is CASHRGRGNTEAFF. The CDR3 DNA sequence: TGCGCCAGCCACAGGGGGCGAGGTAACACTGAAGCTTTCTTT.

J is TRBJ1-5 and V is TRBV2, with D hard to call. The V end was cut by 4 bases, the J end by 1 base, with 8 bases between. Germline V gene data show CDR1 as SNHLY and CDR2 as FYNNEI. This CDR3 spans 14 amino acids. CDR3 nucleotides: TGTGCCAGCAGTGCAGCGCAGAGCAATCAGCCCCAGCATTTT. Protein sequence: CASSAAQSNQPQHF.

The rearrangement joins TRBV21-1 to TRBJ2-7; TRBD2 is taken as the D call from the table, unchecked against the DNA. TRBV21-1 represents a pseudogene. The CDR3 is 19 amino acids. The CDR3 DNA reads TGCGATAAACCCCGCGTCAAACAACCTGGAGGAATCTGGTTTAACGAGCAGTACTTC. Translation gives CDKPRVKQPGGIWFNEQYF.